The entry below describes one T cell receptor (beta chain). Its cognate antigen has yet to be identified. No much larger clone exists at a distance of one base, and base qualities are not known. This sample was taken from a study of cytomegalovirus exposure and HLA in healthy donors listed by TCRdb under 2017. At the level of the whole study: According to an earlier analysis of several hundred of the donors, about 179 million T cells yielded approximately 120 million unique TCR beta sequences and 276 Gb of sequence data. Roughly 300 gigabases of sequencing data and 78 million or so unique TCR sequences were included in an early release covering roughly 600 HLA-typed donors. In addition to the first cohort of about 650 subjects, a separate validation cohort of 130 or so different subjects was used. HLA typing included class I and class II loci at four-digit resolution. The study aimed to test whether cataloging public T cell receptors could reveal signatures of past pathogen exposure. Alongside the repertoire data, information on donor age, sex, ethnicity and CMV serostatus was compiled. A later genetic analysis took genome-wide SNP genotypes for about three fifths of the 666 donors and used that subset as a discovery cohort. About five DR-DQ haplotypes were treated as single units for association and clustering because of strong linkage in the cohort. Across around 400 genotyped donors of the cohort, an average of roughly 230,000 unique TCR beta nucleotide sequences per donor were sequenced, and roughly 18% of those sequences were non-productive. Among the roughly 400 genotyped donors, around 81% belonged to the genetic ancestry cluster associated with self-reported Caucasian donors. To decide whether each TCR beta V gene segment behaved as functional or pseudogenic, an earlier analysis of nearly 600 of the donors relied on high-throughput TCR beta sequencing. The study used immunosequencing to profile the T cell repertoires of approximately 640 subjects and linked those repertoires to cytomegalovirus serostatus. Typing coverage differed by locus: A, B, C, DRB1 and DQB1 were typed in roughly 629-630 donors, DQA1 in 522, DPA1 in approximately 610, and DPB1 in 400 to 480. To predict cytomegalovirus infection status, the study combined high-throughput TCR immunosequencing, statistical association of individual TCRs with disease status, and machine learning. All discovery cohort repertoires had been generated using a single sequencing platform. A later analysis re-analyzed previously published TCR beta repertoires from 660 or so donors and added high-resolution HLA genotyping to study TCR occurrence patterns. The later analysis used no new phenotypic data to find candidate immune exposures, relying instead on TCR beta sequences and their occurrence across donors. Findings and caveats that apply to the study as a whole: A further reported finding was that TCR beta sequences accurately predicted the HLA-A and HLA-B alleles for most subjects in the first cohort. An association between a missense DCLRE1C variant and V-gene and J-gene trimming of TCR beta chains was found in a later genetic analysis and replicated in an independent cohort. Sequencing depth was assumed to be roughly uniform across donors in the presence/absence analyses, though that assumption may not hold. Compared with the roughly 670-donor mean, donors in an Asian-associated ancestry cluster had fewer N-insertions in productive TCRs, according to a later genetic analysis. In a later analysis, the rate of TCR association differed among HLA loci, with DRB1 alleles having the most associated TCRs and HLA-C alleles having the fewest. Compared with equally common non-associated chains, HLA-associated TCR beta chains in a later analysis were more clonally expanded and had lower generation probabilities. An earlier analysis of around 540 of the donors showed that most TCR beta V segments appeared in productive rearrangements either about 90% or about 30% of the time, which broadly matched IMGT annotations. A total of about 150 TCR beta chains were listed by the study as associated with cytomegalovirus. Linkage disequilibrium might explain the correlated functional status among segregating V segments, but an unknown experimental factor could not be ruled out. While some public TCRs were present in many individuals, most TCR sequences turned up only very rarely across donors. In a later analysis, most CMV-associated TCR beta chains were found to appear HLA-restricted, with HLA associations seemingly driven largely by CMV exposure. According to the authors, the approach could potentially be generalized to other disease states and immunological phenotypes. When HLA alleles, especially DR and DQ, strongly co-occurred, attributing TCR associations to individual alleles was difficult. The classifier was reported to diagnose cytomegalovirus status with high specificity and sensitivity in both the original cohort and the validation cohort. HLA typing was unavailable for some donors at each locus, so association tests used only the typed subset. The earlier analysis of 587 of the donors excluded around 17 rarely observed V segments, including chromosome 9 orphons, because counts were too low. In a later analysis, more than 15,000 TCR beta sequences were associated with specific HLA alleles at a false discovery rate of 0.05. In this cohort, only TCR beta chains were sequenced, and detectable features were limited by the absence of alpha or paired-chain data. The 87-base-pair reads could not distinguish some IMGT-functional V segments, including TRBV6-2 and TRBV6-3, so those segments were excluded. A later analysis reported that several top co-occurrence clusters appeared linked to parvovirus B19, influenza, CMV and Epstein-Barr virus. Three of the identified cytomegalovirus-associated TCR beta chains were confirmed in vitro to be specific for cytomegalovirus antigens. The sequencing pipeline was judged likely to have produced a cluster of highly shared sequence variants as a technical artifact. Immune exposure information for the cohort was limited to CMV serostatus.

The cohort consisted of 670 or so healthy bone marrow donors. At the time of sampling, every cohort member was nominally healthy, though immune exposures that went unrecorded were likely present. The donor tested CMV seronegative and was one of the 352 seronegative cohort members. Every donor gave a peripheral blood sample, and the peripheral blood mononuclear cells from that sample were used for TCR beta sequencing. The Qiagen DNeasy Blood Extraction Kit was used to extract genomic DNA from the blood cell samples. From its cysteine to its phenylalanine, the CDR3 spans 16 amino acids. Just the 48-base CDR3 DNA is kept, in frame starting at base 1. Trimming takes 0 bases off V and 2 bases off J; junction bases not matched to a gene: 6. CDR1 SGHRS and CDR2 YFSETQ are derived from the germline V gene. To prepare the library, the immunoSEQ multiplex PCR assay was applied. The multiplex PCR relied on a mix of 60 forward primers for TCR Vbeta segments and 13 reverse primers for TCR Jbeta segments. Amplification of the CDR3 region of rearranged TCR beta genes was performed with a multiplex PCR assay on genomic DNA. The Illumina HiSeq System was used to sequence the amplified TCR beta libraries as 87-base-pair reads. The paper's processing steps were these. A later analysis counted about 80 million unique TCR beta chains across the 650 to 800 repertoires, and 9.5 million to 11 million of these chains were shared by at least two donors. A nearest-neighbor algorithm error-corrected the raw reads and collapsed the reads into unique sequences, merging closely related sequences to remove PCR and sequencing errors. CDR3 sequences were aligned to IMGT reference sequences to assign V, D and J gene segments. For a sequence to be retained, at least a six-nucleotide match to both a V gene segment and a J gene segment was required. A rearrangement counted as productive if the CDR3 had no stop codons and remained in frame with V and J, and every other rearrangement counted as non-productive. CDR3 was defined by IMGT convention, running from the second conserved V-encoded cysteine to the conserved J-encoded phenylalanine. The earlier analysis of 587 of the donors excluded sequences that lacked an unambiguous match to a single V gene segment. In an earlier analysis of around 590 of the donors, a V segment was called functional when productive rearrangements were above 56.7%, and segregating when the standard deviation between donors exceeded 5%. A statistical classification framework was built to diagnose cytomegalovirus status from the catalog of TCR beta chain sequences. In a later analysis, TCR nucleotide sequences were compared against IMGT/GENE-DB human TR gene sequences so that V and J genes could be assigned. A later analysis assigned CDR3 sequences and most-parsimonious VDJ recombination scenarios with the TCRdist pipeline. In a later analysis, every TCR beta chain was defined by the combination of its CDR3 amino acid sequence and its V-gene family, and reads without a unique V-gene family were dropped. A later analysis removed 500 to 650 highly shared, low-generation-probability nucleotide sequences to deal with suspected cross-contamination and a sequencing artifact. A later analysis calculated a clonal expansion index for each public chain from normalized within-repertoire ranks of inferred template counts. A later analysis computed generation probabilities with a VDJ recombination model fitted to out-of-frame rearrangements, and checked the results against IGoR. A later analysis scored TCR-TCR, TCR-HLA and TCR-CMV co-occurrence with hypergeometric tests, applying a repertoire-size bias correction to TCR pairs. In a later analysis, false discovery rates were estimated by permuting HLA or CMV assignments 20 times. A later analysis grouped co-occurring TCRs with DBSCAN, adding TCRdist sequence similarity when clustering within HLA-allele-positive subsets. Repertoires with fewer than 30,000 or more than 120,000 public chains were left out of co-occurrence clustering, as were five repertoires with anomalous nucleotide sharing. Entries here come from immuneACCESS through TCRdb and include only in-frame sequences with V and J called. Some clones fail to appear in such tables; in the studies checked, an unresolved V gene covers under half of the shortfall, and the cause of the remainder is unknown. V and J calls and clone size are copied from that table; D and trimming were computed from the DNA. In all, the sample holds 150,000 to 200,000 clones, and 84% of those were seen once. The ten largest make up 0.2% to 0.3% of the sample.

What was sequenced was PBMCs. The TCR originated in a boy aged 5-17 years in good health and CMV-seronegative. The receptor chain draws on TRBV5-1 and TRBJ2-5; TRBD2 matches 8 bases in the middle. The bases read TGCGCCAGCAGCTTGGCCCCAGCGGGAGTACAAGAGACCCAGTACTTC. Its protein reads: CASSLAPAGVQETQYF.